This T cell receptor beta chain was recovered during a study of spatial heterogeneity in lung cancer. Study overall: From matched bulk RNA-seq came a T cell module score, which showed a strong correlation with TCR transcript counts in tumor regions. The library had UMIs, and each TCR and UMI pair averaged more than ten raw reads.

Time point meaning: sample taken at primary tumor resection. Samples were obtained from about 72 donors, all untreated early-stage non-small cell lung cancer patients. Study results and limitations: How many expanded intratumoral alpha and beta TCRs were present tracked the tumor mutation count, which was a count of nonsynonymous mutations.

The CDR3 is 13 amino acids. Germline loops: CDR1 MNHEY, CDR2 SMNVEV (reference sequence). Trimming took 6 bases from V and 5 from J, leaving 14 bases between them. Each molecule of TCR cDNA was tagged with one unique molecular identifier. TCRdb reanalysed the 5' RACE reads using MiXCR and keeps one entry per CDR3 protein. This sample has more than 2,000 distinct CDR3 sequences, with roughly 15% found just once. A note on this clonotype: The target antigen is unknown.

Specimen: lung tumor tissue, collected at surgery. This clonotype was obtained from a male donor with early-stage non-small cell lung cancer. The chain joins TRBV27 to TRBJ2-7, with D possibly being TRBD1 (5 bases). Here the CDR3 reads CASSPGIRHEQYF. Here the CDR3 DNA reads TGTGCCAGCAGCCCAGGGATTCGTCACGAGCAGTACTTC.